The entry below describes one TCR beta chain. This table comes from immunoSEQ multiplex PCR, and its TCRdb copy is limited to in-frame clones, with some not included. This table holds approximately 110,000 clones, 88% found once. The sample comes from a study of T cell responses to AZD1222 COVID-19 vaccine. This CDR3 comprises 12 residues. Germline V gene lookup returns CDR1 GTSNPN and CDR2 SVGIG (reference sequence). Trimming took off 5 bases at V and 0 bases at J, with 7 bases between the two ends. The sample consisted of peripheral blood, taken on day 0 of AZD1222 vaccination. This TCR came from an adult in good health. This chain uses TRBV30 with TRBJ2-5; D not certain. In nucleotides, the CDR3 is TGTGCCTGGGGTAGGGACCAAGAGACCCAGTACTTC. It codes for CAWGRDQETQYF.